The clone carrying this T cell receptor beta chain is a singleton in its sample. The source of the sample is a study of T cell responses to AZD1222 COVID-19 vaccine. Assay used: immunoSEQ multiplex PCR; TCRdb lists only in-frame clones, some missing. The profile shows some 140,000 clones, 65% to 90% of them singletons. The germline V gene encodes CDR1 LGHDT and CDR2 YNNKEL (reference sequence). CDR3 length: 12 amino acids. V was cut by 1 base and J by 10 bases, with 10 bases left in between. The sequencing here drew on peripheral blood, taken 28 days after the second dose of the MenACWY control vaccine. The sequence derives from an adult who received the MenACWY meningococcal vaccine as a control. The chain recombines TRBV3-1 (or the pseudogene TRBV3-2) with TRBJ1-1; D gene ambiguous. The CDR3 spells CASSQVGRTAFF. CDR3 in DNA: TGTGCCAGCAGCCAAGTTGGTCGGACAGCTTTCTTT.